The 18 T cell receptor beta chains listed next were all sequenced from one sample in a study of T-cell reconstitution after alpha-beta-depleted transplantation in children. Preparation of the TCRbeta library was carried out with unique molecular identifiers. One entry per CDR3 protein results from TCRdb running MiXCR on the PCR reads. This sample has more than 500,000 distinct CDR3 sequences, with around 10% found just once. Source: PBMCs, mostly from graft donor cells, taken 180 days after TCRalphabeta/CD19-depleted stem cell transplant. These receptors were taken from a female patient aged 2-10 years who had a stem cell transplant for aplastic anemia, so the T cells may come from the graft donor.

The chain uses TRBV7-3 and TRBJ2-6; D gene ambiguous. Germline V gene sequence: CDR1 SGHTA, CDR2 FQGTGA. This CDR3 has 14 amino acids. Trimming took off 5 bases at V and 4 bases at J, with 9 bases between the two ends. CDR3 amino acids: CASSPAYGANVLTF. In DNA, the CDR3 is TGTGCCAGCAGCCCCGCCTACGGGGCCAACGTCCTGACTTTC.

This clonotype has a count of ten or more. The V gene is TRBV6-2 or TRBV6-3, the J gene TRBJ2-1; D call uncertain. V dropped 2 bases and J dropped 0 bases, with 8 bases sitting between them. The CDR3 loop spans 15 amino acids. Germline V gene sequence: CDR1 MNHEY, CDR2 SVGEGT. The CDR3 is CASSYRVSSYNEQFF. The CDR3 DNA reads TGTGCCAGCAGTTACAGGGTTAGCTCCTACAATGAGCAGTTCTTC.

The chain joins TRBV28 to TRBJ2-5, with D possibly TRBD1 on 5 matching bases. Trimming stripped 11 bases from V and 7 bases from J, with 20 bases between. The germline V gene encodes CDR1 MDHEN and CDR2 SYDVKM. The CDR3 consists of 13 residues. DNA of the CDR3: TGTGCCTCTTCCAGGGTTGCGGCGCCGACCCAGTACTTC. Amino acids: CASSRVAAPTQYF.

CDR3: CSASGLPGQGGDEQYF. CDR3 nucleotide sequence: TGCAGTGCTAGCGGCCTACCGGGACAGGGGGGAGACGAGCAGTACTTC. The rearrangement uses TRBV20-1 and TRBJ2-7; the match to TRBD1 covers 11 bases. The CDR3 spans 16 residues. In germline, CDR1 is DFQATT, CDR2 SNEGSKA (reference sequence). Trimming at V came to 3 bases and at J to 5 bases, leaving 12 bases not matched to a gene.

This clonotype was observed many times. The gene calls are TRBV5-1 and TRBJ2-1; 10 positions agree with TRBD2. CDR1 SGHRS and CDR2 YFSETQ come from the germline V gene. V shed 4 bases and J 6 bases; nucleotides not matched to a gene: 7. The CDR3 contains 15 residues. CDR3 sequence: CASSQTSGSGNEQFF. Here the CDR3 DNA reads TGCGCCAGCAGCCAGACTAGCGGGTCCGGCAATGAGCAGTTCTTC.

With regard to this clonotype: Lacking the conserved final phenylalanine or tryptophan, this CDR3 likely reflects a read error. The chain is built from TRBV12-3 or TRBV12-4 and TRBJ2-3; D uncertain. With 8 bases removed from V and 7 bases from J, the gap between germline ends came to 22 bases. CDR3 size: 15 residues. CDR3 nucleotides: TGTGCCAGCTTAAAACTGGCTAGATGGGGAAATACGCAGTATTTG. Protein sequence: CASLKLARWGNTQYL.

This clonotype has at least ten counts. The chain links TRBV27 to TRBJ2-1, with D possibly being TRBD1 or TRBD2 (5 bases each). Germline V gene lookup returns CDR1 MNHEY and CDR2 SMNVEV (reference sequence). V was cut by 2 bases and J by 3 bases, with 8 bases left in between. This CDR3 contains 14 residues. This CDR3 is CASSLGGNYNEQFF. Written as DNA, the CDR3 is TGTGCCAGCAGTTTAGGGGGAAACTACAATGAGCAGTTCTTC.

Comment on this clonotype: Its ends do not fully match the called genes, so a read error is possible. This rearrangement joins TRBV24-1 to TRBJ2-3; a possible D gene is TRBD2 (5 bases). This CDR3 contains 16 residues. CDR1 KGHDR and CDR2 SFDVKD come from the germline V gene. In DNA, the CDR3 is TGTGCCAGCAGTGATTACAGCGGAGAAGGGTTAGAGACGCAGTATTTT. Protein: CASSDYSGEGLETQYF.

This clonotype was seen ten or more times. This chain uses TRBV5-1 with TRBJ2-6, with D perhaps assigned TRBD1 or TRBD2 (7 bases each). V was clipped by 2 bases and J by 4 bases, with 19 bases between them. In germline, CDR1 is SGHRS, CDR2 YFSETQ. This CDR3 spans 18 amino acids. The CDR3 spells CASSLNAGGVSGANVLTF. The CDR3 nucleotides read TGCGCCAGCAGCTTAAATGCAGGGGGGGTCTCCGGGGCCAACGTCCTGACTTTC.

This clonotype occurred a few times. The V gene is TRBV4-2, the J gene TRBJ2-7; no clear D. This CDR3 has 15 amino acids. Germline lookup yields CDR1 LGHNA and CDR2 YNFKEQ. Trimming shortened V by 0 bases and J by 3 bases, and 12 bases separated the two germline ends. The CDR3 sequence is CASSQDRVSLYEQYF. CDR3 sequence (DNA): TGTGCCAGCAGCCAAGATCGGGTCAGTCTCTACGAGCAGTACTTC.

There are a few counts of this clonotype. The chain employs TRBV10-2 and TRBJ2-3; TRBD2 aligns across 10 bases. The V segment lost 6 bases and the J segment 1 base; nucleotides outside the gene matches: 7. The CDR3 runs 16 residues. Germline lookup yields CDR1 WSHSY and CDR2 SAAADI. The CDR3 reads CASSSNGLAGTDTQYF. The CDR3 region has the DNA TGCGCCAGCAGCTCGAACGGACTAGCGGGCACAGATACGCAGTATTTT.

This rearrangement joins TRBV29-1 to TRBJ1-2, with 9 bases lining up with TRBD1. The trim removed 4 bases at V and 3 bases at J, leaving 3 bases unmatched. Germline lookup yields CDR1 SQVTM and CDR2 ANQGSEA. The CDR3 contains 13 residues. CDR3 sequence: CSVGTGADYGYTF. The CDR3 DNA follows: TGCAGCGTTGGGACAGGGGCGGACTATGGCTACACCTTC.

This clonotype showed up many times. This rearrangement joins TRBV10-3 to TRBJ2-1; TRBD1 matches 7 bases. Losses at the gene ends were 0 bases for V and 5 bases for J; bases not matched to a gene: 4. Germline V gives CDR1 ENHRY, CDR2 SYGVKD. The CDR3 loop spans 15 amino acids. The CDR3 sequence: CAISESWDSDNEQFF. The CDR3 coding sequence is TGTGCCATCAGTGAGTCGTGGGACAGCGACAATGAGCAGTTCTTC.

A few counts support this clonotype. V gene TRBV7-8 combines with J gene TRBJ1-5; D is perhaps TRBD1 (5 bases). Germline V gives CDR1 SGHVS, CDR2 FQNEAQ. The CDR3 runs to 16 residues. The ends were cut back, 1 base at V and 5 bases at J, with 15 bases in the middle. CDR3: CASSLDSGRVYQPQHF. The CDR3 DNA is TGTGCCAGCAGCTTAGATTCCGGCAGGGTCTATCAGCCCCAGCATTTT.

This clonotype was observed many times. J is TRBJ2-3 and V is TRBV10-3; 12 bases line up with TRBD2. J was trimmed by 2 bases and V by 4 bases; bases with no gene match: 4. CDR3 length: 16 residues. Germline CDR1 ENHRY, CDR2 SYGVKD. The CDR3 protein is CAISGTSGIITDTQYF. The CDR3 DNA follows: TGTGCCATCAGTGGGACTAGCGGGATAATCACAGATACGCAGTATTTT.

There are a few counts of this clonotype. The rearrangement links TRBV2 to TRBJ1-2; 10 nucleotides align to TRBD1. The CDR3 totals 13 residues. V shed 10 bases and J 5 bases; nucleotides not matched to a gene: 7. The germline CDR1 and CDR2 sequences are SNHLY and FYNNEI. In DNA form, the CDR3 reads TGTGCCATTACGCCGGGACAGGGGTATGGCTACACCTTC. Translated, it gives CAITPGQGYGYTF.

The rearrangement uses TRBV4-3 and TRBJ2-3; 9 bases agree with TRBD1. V shed 9 bases, J shed 4 bases, and the junction held 2 bases outside the gene matches. Germline V lookup: CDR1 LGHNA, CDR2 YSLEER. The CDR3 consists of 12 residues. In DNA form, the CDR3 reads TGCGCCAGAACAGGGGGCGCAGATACGCAGTATTTT. Translated: CARTGGADTQYF.

V and J are TRBV28 and TRBJ2-1; D perhaps matches TRBD2 (5 bases). Germline CDR1 and CDR2: MDHEN and SYDVKM. Trimming pared 3 bases from V and 1 base from J, leaving 10 bases between. The CDR3 spans 15 residues. In DNA form, the CDR3 reads TGTGCCAGCAGTTTCCTCGGGGTATCCTACAATGAGCAGTTCTTC. Translating it yields CASSFLGVSYNEQFF.